What follows are 2 T cell receptor beta chains derived from one specimen sequenced in a study of blood T cell repertoires in COVID-19. Profiling relied on immunoSEQ multiplex PCR, and the TCRdb table lists in-frame clones only, not all of them. The sample includes approximately 200,000 clones, approximately 79% of them seen just once. Sequenced input: peripheral blood. These receptors originate from a woman between 50 and 59 years old with acute or convalescent COVID-19.

This clone was observed a single time. The genes are TRBV19 and TRBJ2-7; 9 bases are a match to TRBD1. Trimming at V came to 4 bases and at J to 3 bases, leaving 7 bases not matched to a gene. Per the germline V gene, CDR1 is LNHDA and CDR2 is SQIVND (reference sequence). The CDR3 has 15 residues. CDR3 sequence: CASSTGTGPFYEQYF. CDR3 nucleotide sequence: TGTGCCAGTAGTACCGGGACAGGGCCGTTCTACGAGCAGTACTTC.

This clone came up once. The chain joins TRBV5-6 to TRBJ2-3; 13 nucleotides agree with TRBD2. This CDR3 has 19 amino acids. Germline V gene data show CDR1 as SGHDT and CDR2 as YYEEEE. Trimming at V came to 4 bases and at J to 5 bases, leaving 16 bases not matched to a gene. CDR3 DNA: TGTGCCAGCAGCCACGGTGGGACTAGCGGGAACGACACACGAGATACGCAGTATTTT. It is translated as CASSHGGTSGNDTRDTQYF.